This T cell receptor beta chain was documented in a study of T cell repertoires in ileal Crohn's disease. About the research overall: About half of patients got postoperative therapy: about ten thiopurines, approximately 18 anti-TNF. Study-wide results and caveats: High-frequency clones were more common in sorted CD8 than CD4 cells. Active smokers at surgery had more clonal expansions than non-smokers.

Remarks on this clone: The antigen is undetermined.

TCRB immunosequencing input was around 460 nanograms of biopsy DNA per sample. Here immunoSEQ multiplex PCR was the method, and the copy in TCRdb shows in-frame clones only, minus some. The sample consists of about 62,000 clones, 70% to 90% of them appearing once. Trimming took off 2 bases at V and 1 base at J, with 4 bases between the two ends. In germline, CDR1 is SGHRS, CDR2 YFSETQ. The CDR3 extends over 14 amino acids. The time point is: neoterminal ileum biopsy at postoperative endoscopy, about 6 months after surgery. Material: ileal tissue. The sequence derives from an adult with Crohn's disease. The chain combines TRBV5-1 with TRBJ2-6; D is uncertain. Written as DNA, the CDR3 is TGCGCCAGCAGCTTCGGGTCTGGGGCCAACGTCCTGACTTTC. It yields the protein CASSFGSGANVLTF.